This is a list of T cell receptor beta chains from one sample in a study of cytomegalovirus exposure and HLA in healthy donors. The protocol was immunoSEQ multiplex PCR, while the TCRdb copy is restricted to in-frame clones and leaves out a portion. The sample comprises fewer than 120,000 clones, about 80% of which are singletons, and roughly 2.9% rests with the top ten. The material sequenced was PBMCs. The receptors were gathered from a woman aged 60-70 years in good health and CMV-seropositive. The CDR3 runs from the conserved cysteine through the conserved F or W. The D gene is left open where the match is weak.

v_gene: TRBV5-4
j_gene: TRBJ2-3
d_gene: .
CDR3aa: CASSFGGTREADTQYF
CDR3nt: TGTGCCAGCAGCTTTGGCGGGACTCGAGAAGCAGATACGCAGTATTTT

v_gene: TRBV7-8
j_gene: TRBJ2-7
d_gene: .
CDR3aa: CASSLPRGGYYEQYF
CDR3nt: TGTGCCAGCAGCCTCCCGAGGGGGGGGTACTACGAGCAGTACTTC

v_gene: TRBV6-5
j_gene: TRBJ2-5
d_gene: .
CDR3aa: CASSYIGSGETQYF
CDR3nt: TGTGCCAGCAGTTATATCGGGTCCGGCGAGACCCAGTACTTC

v_gene: TRBV10-3
j_gene: TRBJ2-1
d_gene: TRBD2
CDR3aa: CAISGGGTGDLLAGGLEQFF
CDR3nt: TGTGCCATCAGTGGAGGTGGGACAGGGGATCTACTAGCGGGAGGGCTTGAGCAGTTCTTC

v_gene: TRBV7-9
j_gene: TRBJ2-1
d_gene: TRBD2
CDR3aa: CASSSRGGLAGGREQFF
CDR3nt: TGTGCCAGCAGCTCCCGAGGGGGACTAGCGGGAGGACGGGAGCAGTTCTTC

v_gene: TRBV6-5
j_gene: TRBJ2-3
d_gene: TRBD2
CDR3aa: CASSRLASTDTQYF
CDR3nt: TGTGCCAGCAGTAGACTAGCTAGCACAGATACGCAGTATTTT

v_gene: TRBV6-6
j_gene: TRBJ1-2
d_gene: .
CDR3aa: CASSYETALNYGYTF
CDR3nt: TGTGCCAGCAGTTATGAGACAGCCCTTAACTATGGCTACACCTTC

v_gene: TRBV10-2
j_gene: TRBJ1-5
d_gene: .
CDR3aa: CASSATYSNQPQHF
CDR3nt: TGCGCCAGCAGCGCTACTTATAGCAATCAGCCCCAGCATTTT

v_gene: TRBV18
j_gene: TRBJ1-3
d_gene: TRBD1
CDR3aa: CASSPPGQGLNTIYF
CDR3nt: TGTGCCAGCTCACCCCCGGGACAGGGCCTAAACACCATATATTTT

v_gene: TRBV21-1
j_gene: TRBJ2-7
d_gene: .
CDR3aa: CASSKGLAGSYEQYF
CDR3nt: TGTGCCAGCAGCAAGGGGCTAGCGGGATCCTACGAGCAGTACTTC

v_gene: TRBV7-8
j_gene: TRBJ1-1
d_gene: .
CDR3aa: CASSLEHRQLLMNTEAFF
CDR3nt: TGTGCCAGCAGCTTAGAACATCGACAGCTACTCATGAACACTGAAGCTTTCTTT

v_gene: TRBV2
j_gene: TRBJ2-5
d_gene: TRBD2
CDR3aa: CASSGASGVQETQYF
CDR3nt: TGTGCCAGCAGTGGGGCTAGCGGGGTTCAAGAGACCCAATACTTC

v_gene: TRBV28
j_gene: TRBJ1-1
d_gene: .
CDR3aa: CASNRAAEAFF
CDR3nt: TGTGCCAGCAACAGGGCGGCTGAAGCTTTCTTT

v_gene: TRBV6-1
j_gene: TRBJ1-1
d_gene: .
CDR3aa: CASTTGQNTEAFF
CDR3nt: TGTGCCAGCACTACAGGGCAGAACACTGAAGCTTTCTTT